This paragraph covers one T cell receptor beta chain sequence. This entry belongs to a study of shared T cell receptors in the human thymus. Germline V CDR1 and CDR2: SGDLS, YYNGEE. CDR3 length equals 12 residues. V dropped 0 bases and J dropped 9 bases, with 7 bases sitting between them. Data came from immunoSEQ multiplex PCR; TCRdb stores just in-frame clones and leaves some out. The sample lists around 340,000 clones, roughly 94% occurring once. Sequencing was done on a sample of thymocytes. The chain employs TRBV9 and TRBJ2-1; weak D call: TRBD2 (6 bases). The sequence was obtained from a human donor. The CDR3 protein is CASSVAGVEQFF. DNA for the CDR3: TGTGCCAGCAGCGTAGCGGGAGTTGAGCAGTTCTTC.